This entry lists 32 T cell receptor beta chains sequenced from one sample in a study of molecular identifiers for immune sequencing clone quantification. TCRdb analysed the PCR reads with MiXCR anew, one entry per CDR3 protein. The sample holds hundreds of thousands of distinct CDR3 sequences, about a fifth seen once. Sequences were obtained from naive CD8+ T cells from blood, with Jurkat cell RNA spiked in. Subset given: FACS-sorted CD8+CD4-CCR7+CD45RA+ naive T cells. These receptors all stem from a human donor in good health. Some libraries in this study had Jurkat cell RNA spiked in.

This clonotype was detected ten times or more. The J gene is TRBJ1-5, the V gene TRBV12-3 or TRBV12-4, with D possibly TRBD1 on 6 matching bases. The CDR3 extends over 13 amino acids. Trimming shortened V by 6 bases and J by 7 bases, and 13 bases separated the two germline ends. CDR3 sequence (DNA): TGTGCCAGCAGCAGGGGTGCTGGCCAGCCCCAGCATTTT. This translates into CASSRGAGQPQHF.

In the case of this clonotype: This may arise from a read error, as a much more abundant clone is one base away. The CDR3 carries no conserved terminal phenylalanine or tryptophan, so it likely arises from a read error. V and J are TRBV5-8 and TRBJ2-7; maybe TRBD2 (5 bases). This CDR3 has 15 residues. Trimming took 2 bases from V and 3 from J, leaving 15 bases between them. Germline V CDR1 and CDR2: SGHTS, YDEGEE. The chain's CDR3 is CASSFWVSGFYEQYY. DNA for the CDR3: TGTGCCAGCAGCTTCTGGGTGTCGGGGTTCTACGAGCAGTACTAC.

This clonotype was seen a few times. A much larger clonotype is one base distant, so this may be a read error. The J gene is TRBJ2-2, the V gene TRBV28, with TRBD2 as a possible D gene (5 bases). The germline V gene encodes CDR1 MDHEN and CDR2 SYDVKM. CDR3 length equals 13 residues. The CDR3, as DNA: TGTGCCAGCAGTTTAACGTACACCGGGGAGCCGTTTTTT. Residues: CASSLTYTGEPFF.

This clonotype came up a few times. The chain employs TRBV19 and TRBJ1-5; D is unresolved. CDR1 and CDR2 from the germline V gene are LNHDA and SQIVND (reference sequence). Trimming took 5 bases from V and 4 from J, leaving 12 bases between them. The length of the CDR3 is 14 residues. As DNA, the CDR3 is TGTGCCAGTAGTTACCTCGGGCGGAATCAGCCCCAGCATTTT. It translates to CASSYLGRNQPQHF.

A note on this clonotype: One junction end disagrees with the germline gene, perhaps due to a read error. The chain links TRBV7-9 to TRBJ2-7; D may be TRBD1 (5 bases). Germline lookup yields CDR1 SEHNR and CDR2 FQNEAQ (reference sequence). CDR3 size: 13 residues. The CDR3 nucleotides read TGTGTCAGCAGCTACTCAGGGTATTACGAGCAGTACTTC. It yields the protein CVSSYSGYYEQYF.

This clonotype was counted between two and nine times. The chain combines TRBV10-3 with TRBJ1-5; D gene ambiguous. Germline V gene data show CDR1 as ENHRY and CDR2 as SYGVKD. The length of the CDR3 is 16 residues. Trimming stripped 3 bases from V and 4 bases from J, with 16 bases between. CDR3 in DNA: TGTGCCATCAGTGACGTTGAGTACAGCCGAAATCAGCCCCAGCATTTT. It yields the protein CAISDVEYSRNQPQHF.

This clonotype was counted ten times or more. DNA for the CDR3: TGTGCCAGCAGCGCCGCGGGCCTCTACAATGAGCAGTTCTTC. Protein: CASSAAGLYNEQFF. V is TRBV9 and J is TRBJ2-1; the D gene is possibly TRBD2 (5 bases). Trimming removed 3 bases at V and 3 bases at J, with 10 bases between. From germline, CDR1 is SGDLS and CDR2 YYNGEE. This CDR3 has 14 residues.

This clonotype was detected ten times or more. The chain's CDR3 is CASSLEPHGPQLRNYGYTF. In DNA, the CDR3 is TGTGCCAGCAGCCTAGAACCCCACGGACCCCAATTACGAAACTATGGCTACACCTTC. The rearrangement links TRBV6-5 to TRBJ1-2; D not certain. Germline CDR1 MNHEY, CDR2 SVGAGI. V lost 6 bases to trimming and J lost 2 bases, with 28 bases between them. The CDR3 loop spans 19 amino acids.

V is TRBV6-2 or TRBV6-3 and J is TRBJ2-3; TRBD1 might be the D (5 bases). Trimming removed 9 bases at V and 6 bases at J, with 16 bases between. The CDR3 loop spans 13 amino acids. Germline CDR1 MNHEY, CDR2 SVGEGT. The CDR3 DNA is TGTGCCAGTTCGACAGATTGGTCGGATACGCAGTATTTT. Protein: CASSTDWSDTQYF.

This chain uses TRBV27 with TRBJ1-6, with no clear D. The CDR3 covers 15 residues. Germline V gives CDR1 MNHEY, CDR2 SMNVEV (reference sequence). The V end lost 4 bases, the J end lost 7 bases, and 14 bases lay between the germline ends. CDR3 nucleotide sequence: TGTGCCAGCAGTTCGAGGCGGGTCGCAAATTCACCCCTCCACTTT. As protein: CASSSRRVANSPLHF.

This clonotype was seen at least ten times. The chain employs TRBV6-5 and TRBJ2-7; weak D call: TRBD1 (5 bases). Per the germline V gene, CDR1 is MNHEY and CDR2 is SVGAGI. The ends were cut back, 2 bases at V and 2 bases at J, with 7 bases in the middle. The CDR3 is 13 residues long. CDR3: CASSYDSTYEQYF. As DNA, the CDR3 is TGTGCCAGCAGTTACGACAGCACCTACGAGCAGTACTTC.

This clonotype was observed at least ten times. V and J are TRBV30 and TRBJ1-1, with 7 bases fitting TRBD1. Germline assignment: CDR1 GTSNPN and CDR2 SVGIG (reference sequence). The CDR3 is made up of 13 amino acids. V was pared by 8 bases and J by 5 bases, with 11 bases of the junction left unmatched. DNA for the CDR3: TGTGCCGGTGGAACAGGGGCCAGAACTGAAGCTTTCTTT. This encodes CAGGTGARTEAFF.

This clonotype was counted ten times or more. The CDR3 sequence: CATGSGGEKLFF. The CDR3 bases are TGTGCCACAGGATCGGGAGGTGAAAAACTGTTTTTT. The rearrangement uses TRBV27 and TRBJ1-4; D ambiguous. Trimming removed 10 bases from V and 7 bases from J, with 13 bases in between. Germline lookup yields CDR1 MNHEY and CDR2 SMNVEV (reference sequence). The length of the CDR3 is 12 residues.

The genes are TRBV10-3 and TRBJ2-7; the D gene is possibly TRBD2 (6 bases). Trimming stripped 5 bases from V and 2 bases from J, with 13 bases between. Germline V gives CDR1 ENHRY, CDR2 SYGVKD. The CDR3 is 14 amino acids. CDR3 nucleotides: TGTGCCATCAGTAATGGGGGGTGGGCCTACGAGCAGTACTTC. It yields the protein CAISNGGWAYEQYF.

This clonotype was observed a handful of times. The chain carries TRBV2 and TRBJ1-1, with a tentative D call TRBD1 (6 bases). Trimming took off 4 bases at V and 5 bases at J, with 20 bases between the two ends. This CDR3 comprises 16 residues. The V gene's germline CDR1 is SNHLY and CDR2 FYNNEI. The CDR3 nucleotides are TGTGCCAGCAGTGGCTCGCACGGGGGGGCGGGAACTGAAGCTTTCTTT. Its protein product is CASSGSHGGAGTEAFF.

This clonotype was seen ten or more times. V gene TRBV19 combines with J gene TRBJ1-5; tentative D call: TRBD1 (5 bases). Per the germline V gene, CDR1 is LNHDA and CDR2 is SQIVND (reference sequence). The CDR3 is 15 residues long. The ends were cut back, 4 bases at V and 3 bases at J, with 13 bases in the middle. The CDR3 protein is CASSKEGRDNQPQHF. CDR3 DNA: TGTGCCAGTAGTAAGGAGGGCAGGGACAATCAGCCCCAGCATTTT.

The sample holds many counts of this clonotype. V is TRBV6-5 and J is TRBJ2-2; weak D call: TRBD2 (6 bases). The V gene's germline CDR1 is MNHEY and CDR2 SVGAGI. Trimming cost V 0 bases and J 2 bases, with 13 bases left between them. The CDR3 is 17 residues long. Written as DNA, the CDR3 is TGTGCCAGCAGTTACTCGTTGCGGGACCTTAACACCGGGGAGCTGTTTTTT. Protein: CASSYSLRDLNTGELFF.

This clonotype was observed a handful of times. The V call is TRBV27, the J call TRBJ2-2, with 11 nucleotides matching TRBD2. The germline V gene has CDR1 MNHEY and CDR2 SMNVEV (reference sequence). The CDR3 has 18 amino acids. The V gene end was trimmed by 5 bases and the J gene end by 3 bases; junction bases not matched to a gene: 11. The CDR3 DNA reads TGTGCCAGCAGTCCAAAGCTACTAGCGGGAGTACACACCGGGGAGCTGTTTTTT. Its translation: CASSPKLLAGVHTGELFF.

This clonotype has just a few counts. The junction and the germline gene differ at one end; a read error may be behind it. This sequence joins TRBV9 and TRBJ1-1; D might be TRBD1 (6 bases). CDR1 and CDR2 (germline): SGDLS, YYNGEE. CDR3 length: 15 amino acids. The DNA of the CDR3 is TGTGCCAGCAGCGTAGGTCAGGGGTTGGACACTGGAGCTTTCTTT. This gives the protein CASSVGQGLDTGAFF.

This clonotype came up many times. V gene TRBV9 combines with J gene TRBJ2-3; 9 nucleotides line up with TRBD2. The ends lost 2 bases at V and 2 bases at J; junction bases unmatched: 12. Per germline, CDR1 SGDLS and CDR2 YYNGEE. The CDR3 has 18 residues. The CDR3 coding sequence is TGTGCCAGCAGCGTGGGAGGGGCGGGAGGGCCTCCCACAGATACGCAGTATTTT. Its translation: CASSVGGAGGPPTDTQYF.

The chain carries TRBV3-1 and TRBJ2-2; 14 bases are shared with TRBD2. Trimming took 4 bases from V and 8 from J; bases not matched to a gene: 15. The CDR3 spans 19 residues. The germline CDR1 and CDR2 sequences are LGHDT and YNNKEL (reference sequence). Here the CDR3 DNA reads TGTGCCAGCAGCCTGACCCGACTAGCGGGGGGGCCGTGGCCAGGGGAGCTGTTTTTT. Translating it yields CASSLTRLAGGPWPGELFF. The entire variable domain, with the rest obtained from reference TRBV3-1 and TRBJ2-2, is as follows: DTAVSQTPKYLVTQMGNDKSIKCEQNLGHDTMYWYKQDSKKFLKIMFSYNNKELIINETVPNRFSPKSPDKAHLNLHINSLELGDSAVYFCASSLTRLAGGPWPGELFFGEGSRLTVL.

This clonotype has a count of ten or more. The V call is TRBV7-8, the J call TRBJ1-1; 9 nucleotides match TRBD1. In germline, CDR1 is SGHVS, CDR2 FQNEAQ. The V segment lost 5 bases and the J segment 4 bases; nucleotides outside the gene matches: 5. The CDR3 spans 14 residues. The CDR3 is CASSTGQGGTEAFF. In DNA, the CDR3 is TGTGCCAGCAGCACGGGACAGGGTGGCACTGAAGCTTTCTTT.

This clonotype was seen many times. The V gene is TRBV5-1, the J gene TRBJ1-2; tentative D call: TRBD1 (5 bases). Per the germline V gene, CDR1 is SGHRS and CDR2 is YFSETQ. The V end was cut by 4 bases, the J end by 4 bases, with 17 bases between. This CDR3 region has 15 residues. CDR3 protein: CASSPDSPSPYGYTF. Written as DNA, the CDR3 is TGCGCCAGCAGCCCCGACAGTCCCTCTCCCTATGGCTACACCTTC.

This clonotype was counted many times. The rearrangement uses TRBV7-2 and TRBJ1-1; TRBD1 matches 8 bases. Germline trimming cut 3 bases from V and 0 bases from J; bases unmatched to any gene: 6. Germline assignment: CDR1 SGHTA and CDR2 FQGNSA. The CDR3 length is 16 residues. The CDR3 spells CASSLDRELMNTEAFF. The CDR3 nucleotides are TGTGCCAGCAGCTTGGACAGGGAACTGATGAACACTGAAGCTTTCTTT.

About this clonotype: Mismatch with germline at one junction end may stem from a read error. J is TRBJ2-3 and V is TRBV2, with a weak D call TRBD2 (6 bases). Germline lookup yields CDR1 SNHLY and CDR2 FYNNEI. This CDR3 contains 19 residues. DNA of the CDR3: TGTGCCAGCAGTGAAGCGCTTTTCCCGGGAGTCGCCCACACAGATACGCGGTATTTT. Translating it yields CASSEALFPGVAHTDTRYF.

This clonotype appeared a few times. Relative to the germline gene, one junction end is altered; a read error may explain this. The rearrangement links TRBV2 to TRBJ1-5, with no clear D. This CDR3 spans 13 amino acids. The germline V gene has CDR1 SNHLY and CDR2 FYNNEI. Here the CDR3 reads CASGDNPDQPQHF. The CDR3 bases are TGTGCCAGCGGTGATAATCCCGATCAGCCCCAGCATTTT.

This clonotype has just a few counts. A single base separates this from a much larger clone, so it may be a read error. The genes are TRBV6-5 and TRBJ2-2; no definite D call. CDR1 MNHEY and CDR2 SVGAGI come from the germline V gene. V was cut by 2 bases and J by 4 bases, with 11 bases left in between. The CDR3 length is 15 residues. This CDR3 reads CASSYLTESTGELFF. The CDR3 nucleotides read TGTGCCAGCAGTTACCTTACAGAGAGCACCGGGGAGCTGTTTTTT.

As for this clonotype: A junction end diverges from the germline sequence, so it may reflect a read error. V is TRBV27 and J is TRBJ2-7; D is perhaps TRBD1 (5 bases). Germline CDR1 is MNHEY and CDR2 is SMNVEV (reference sequence). The length of the CDR3 is 14 residues. As DNA, the CDR3 is TGTGCCAGCAGTGAAACTCAGGGTTTGTACGGGCAGTACTTC. This encodes CASSETQGLYGQYF.

This clonotype was detected ten times or more. V gene TRBV6-5 combines with J gene TRBJ2-1, with D hard to call. This CDR3 has 13 residues. Germline-derived CDR1 and CDR2 are MNHEY and SVGAGI. V was clipped by 1 base and J by 7 bases, with 8 bases between them. CDR3 amino acids: CASSYLGRNEQFF. Written as DNA, the CDR3 is TGTGCCAGCAGTTACTTGGGCAGGAATGAGCAGTTCTTC.

This clonotype has a count of ten or more. This chain links TRBV30 with TRBJ2-2, with D perhaps matching TRBD1 (6 bases). The CDR3 totals 16 residues. The germline V and J ends were trimmed by 2 bases and 1 base, with 14 bases remaining between them. Per germline, CDR1 GTSNPN and CDR2 SVGIG (reference sequence). The CDR3 loop reads CAWSIWDNQNTGELFF. The CDR3 DNA sequence: TGTGCCTGGAGTATTTGGGACAACCAGAACACCGGGGAGCTGTTTTTT. The complete variable domain, with remaining parts taken from reference TRBV30 and TRBJ2-2, reads SQTIHQWPATLVQPVGSPLSLECTVEGTSNPNLYWYRQAAGRGLQLLFYSVGIGQISSEVPQNLSASRPQDRQFILSSKKLLLSDSGFYLCAWSIWDNQNTGELFFGEGSRLTVL.

This clonotype has ten or more counts. The chain joins TRBV12-3 or TRBV12-4 to TRBJ2-6, with D uncertain. The CDR3 is 15 residues long. V lost 5 bases and J lost 0, with 8 bases in between. The CDR3 DNA follows: TGTGCCAGCAGTACCGCTAGCTCTGGGGCCAACGTCCTGACTTTC. Translating gives CASSTASSGANVLTF.

A note on this clonotype: Being one base from a much bigger clone, this may be a read error. The CDR3 nucleotides read TGTGCCAGCAGCGTAGCTACCTCTGAGGGACCGATTCTCGCAGATACGCAGTATTTT. This translates into CASSVATSEGPILADTQYF. The chain links TRBV9 to TRBJ2-3; TRBD1 or TRBD2 may be the D gene (5 bases each). The CDR3 is 19 amino acids. The germline V gene encodes CDR1 SGDLS and CDR2 YYNGEE. V lost 0 bases to trimming and J lost 4 bases, with 24 bases between them.